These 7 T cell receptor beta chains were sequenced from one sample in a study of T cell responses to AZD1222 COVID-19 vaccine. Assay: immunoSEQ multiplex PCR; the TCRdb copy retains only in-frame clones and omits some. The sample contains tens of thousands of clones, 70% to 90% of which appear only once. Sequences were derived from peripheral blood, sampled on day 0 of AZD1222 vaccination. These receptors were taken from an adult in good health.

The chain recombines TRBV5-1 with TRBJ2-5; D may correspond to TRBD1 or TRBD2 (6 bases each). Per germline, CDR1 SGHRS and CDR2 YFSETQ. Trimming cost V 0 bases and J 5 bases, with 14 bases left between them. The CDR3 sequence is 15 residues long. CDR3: CASSLEASGAETQYF. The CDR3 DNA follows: TGCGCCAGCAGCTTGGAAGCCTCGGGGGCGGAGACCCAGTACTTC.

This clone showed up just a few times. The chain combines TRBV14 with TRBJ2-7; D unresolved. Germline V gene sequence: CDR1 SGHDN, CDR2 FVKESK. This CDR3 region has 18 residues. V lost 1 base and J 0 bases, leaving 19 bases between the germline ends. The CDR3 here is CASSQVESNTKSSYEQYF. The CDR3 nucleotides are TGTGCCAGCAGCCAAGTAGAGTCCAACACTAAGAGCTCCTACGAGCAGTACTTC.

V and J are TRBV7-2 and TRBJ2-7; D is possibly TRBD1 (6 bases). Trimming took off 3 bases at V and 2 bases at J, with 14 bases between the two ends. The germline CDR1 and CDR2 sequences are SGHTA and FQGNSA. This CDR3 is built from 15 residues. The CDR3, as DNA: TGTGCCAGCAGCTTCTACTTGGACAGAACCTACGAGCAGTACTTC. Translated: CASSFYLDRTYEQYF. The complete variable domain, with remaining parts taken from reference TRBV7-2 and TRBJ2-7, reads GAGVSQSPSNKVTEKGKDVELRCDPISGHTALYWYRQSLGQGLEFLIYFQGNSAPDKSGLPSDRFSAERTGGSVSTLTIQRTQQEDSAVYLCASSFYLDRTYEQYFGPGTRLTVT.

The CDR3, as DNA: TGTGCCAGCAGTGAAGCGCCCATGGGACAGCTTGGACCAGATACGCAGTATTTT. Amino acids: CASSEAPMGQLGPDTQYF. The gene calls are TRBV6-1 and TRBJ2-3; 7 positions agree with TRBD1. With 0 bases clipped from V and 4 bases from J, the junction kept 13 bases outside the gene matches. CDR3 length equals 18 residues. Germline lookup yields CDR1 MNHNS and CDR2 SASEGT.

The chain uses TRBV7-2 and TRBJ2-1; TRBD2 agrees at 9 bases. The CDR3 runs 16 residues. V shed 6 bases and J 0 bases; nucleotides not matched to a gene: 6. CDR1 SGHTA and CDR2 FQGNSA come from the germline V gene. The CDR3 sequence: CASRTLAGNSYNEQFF. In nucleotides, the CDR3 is TGTGCCAGCAGAACCCTAGCGGGGAACTCCTACAATGAGCAGTTCTTC.

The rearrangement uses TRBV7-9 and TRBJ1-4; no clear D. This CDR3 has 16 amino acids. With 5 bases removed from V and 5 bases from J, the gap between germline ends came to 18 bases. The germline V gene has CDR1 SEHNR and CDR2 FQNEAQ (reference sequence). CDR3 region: CASSLQEGVLNEKLFF. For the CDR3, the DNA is TGTGCCAGCAGCCTTCAGGAGGGCGTCTTAAATGAAAAACTGTTTTTT. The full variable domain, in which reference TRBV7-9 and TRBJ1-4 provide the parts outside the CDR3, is DTGVSQNPRHKITKRGQNVTFRCDPISEHNRLYWYRQTLGQGPEFLTYFQNEAQLEKSRLLSDRFSAERPKGSFSTLEIQRTEQGDSAMYLCASSLQEGVLNEKLFFGSGTQLSVL.

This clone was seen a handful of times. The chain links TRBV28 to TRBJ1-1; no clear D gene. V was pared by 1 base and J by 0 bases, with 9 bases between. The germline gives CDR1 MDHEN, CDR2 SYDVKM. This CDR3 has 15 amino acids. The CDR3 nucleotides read TGTGCCAGCAGTTTATATACCGAGCTGAACACTGAAGCTTTCTTT. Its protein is CASSLYTELNTEAFF.